The 17 T cell receptor beta chains below come from one sample, sequenced in a study of shared clonotypes between healthy human individuals. Generated by immunoSEQ multiplex PCR, the TCRdb table keeps only in-frame clones and is missing some. The sample lists 500,000 to 700,000 clones, roughly 95% seen once, with about 0.11% in the top ten. Naive CD8 cells lacked CD45RO, underwent positive selection for CCR7 and left out terminally differentiated effector memory CD45RA+ cells. The sequenced material came from naive CD8+ T cells sorted from blood. The receptor set was obtained from a woman aged 25-40 years in good health.

The genes are TRBV5-6 and TRBJ2-7; D gene unclear. Germline CDR1 reads SGHDT; CDR2 reads YYEEEE. The CDR3 length is 13 residues. Trimming stripped 2 bases from V and 3 bases from J, with 9 bases between. The DNA for the CDR3 is TGTGCCAGCAGCTTCGGCAGGCGCTACGAGCAGTACTTC. Protein product: CASSFGRRYEQYF. Full variable domain (outside the CDR3, taken from reference TRBV5-6 and TRBJ2-7): DAGVTQSPTHLIKTRGQQVTLRCSPKSGHDTVSWYQQALGQGPQFIFQYYEEEERQRGNFPDRFSGHQFPNYSSELNVNALLLGDSALYLCASSFGRRYEQYFGPGTRLTVT.

The rearrangement joins TRBV28 to TRBJ2-7; TRBD2 might be the D (5 bases). The CDR3 is 16 residues long. Trimming pared 7 bases from V and 5 bases from J, leaving 24 bases between. Germline V lookup: CDR1 MDHEN, CDR2 SYDVKM. The CDR3 region is CASTLYRYRESDEQYF. The CDR3 nucleotides read TGTGCCAGCACCTTGTATCGGTATAGGGAGTCCGACGAGCAGTACTTC.

V gene TRBV27 combines with J gene TRBJ2-2, with 15 bases aligning to TRBD2. The germline V gene has CDR1 MNHEY and CDR2 SMNVEV (reference sequence). The CDR3 is 16 residues long. After removal of 5 bases from V and 5 bases from J, the junction contained 3 bases not matched to a gene. Here the CDR3 reads CASSPGTSGRTGELFF. In nucleotides, the CDR3 is TGTGCCAGCAGTCCGGGGACTAGCGGGAGGACCGGGGAGCTGTTTTTT.

A remark on this clone: Distinct nucleotide sequences in the sample also encode this CDR3. V and J are TRBV5-1 and TRBJ2-7; D may correspond to TRBD1 or TRBD2 (5 bases each). Trimming pared 4 bases from V and 3 bases from J, leaving 11 bases between. Germline-derived CDR1 and CDR2 are SGHRS and YFSETQ. The length of the CDR3 is 13 residues. CDR3 sequence reads: CASSLGTGYEQYF. In DNA form, the CDR3 reads TGCGCCAGCAGCCTCGGGACGGGCTACGAGCAGTACTTC.

This chain uses TRBV5-4 with TRBJ1-2; 11 bases match TRBD1. Trimming took 0 bases from V and 8 from J; bases not matched to a gene: 3. Germline V lookup: CDR1 SGHNT, CDR2 YYREEE (reference sequence). The CDR3 extends over 14 amino acids. The CDR3 DNA reads as TGTGCCAGCAGCTTGGGGACAGGGGGCATCGGCTACACCTTC. It yields the protein CASSLGTGGIGYTF.

V usage is TRBV27 and J usage is TRBJ1-6; D is ambiguous. From germline, CDR1 is MNHEY and CDR2 SMNVEV (reference sequence). The CDR3 length is 17 residues. The V gene lost 2 bases and the J gene lost 4 bases, with 15 bases spanning the gap. The CDR3 DNA is TGTGCCAGCAGTTTAGTGTTGAGCGCAGTATATAATTCACCCCTCCACTTT. Amino acids: CASSLVLSAVYNSPLHF.

The rearrangement uses TRBV16 and TRBJ2-1, with TRBD2 matching over 12 bases. The CDR3 has 15 amino acids. The V gene end was trimmed by 4 bases and the J gene end by 9 bases; junction bases not matched to a gene: 7. The germline gives CDR1 KGHSY, CDR2 FQNENV. The CDR3 bases are TGTGCCAGCAGCCTTCCTAGCGGGAGGGCCACTGAGCAGTTCTTC. The encoded protein is CASSLPSGRATEQFF.

The chain joins TRBV6-4 to TRBJ2-6; 7 bases line up with TRBD2. V lost 5 bases to trimming and J lost 0 bases; unmatched junction nucleotides: 1. The CDR3 sequence is 15 residues long. CDR1 and CDR2 (germline): MRHNA, SNTAGT. For the CDR3, the DNA is TGTGCCAGCAGTTGGGGGGGCTCTGGGGCCAACGTCCTGACTTTC. Protein: CASSWGGSGANVLTF.

The rearrangement joins TRBV28 to TRBJ1-2, with unresolved D. This CDR3 has 16 amino acids. Germline CDR1 reads MDHEN; CDR2 reads SYDVKM. The V gene lost 8 bases and the J gene lost 4 bases, with 23 bases spanning the gap. The CDR3, as DNA: TGTGCCAGCGCCCTGGGTGGTCACCTCAACGGCTATGGCTACACCTTC. As protein: CASALGGHLNGYGYTF.

The chain's CDR3 is CASRPTGGLHNEQFF. CDR3 nucleotides: TGTGCCAGCAGGCCTACAGGGGGCCTTCACAATGAGCAGTTCTTC. The V gene is TRBV7-3, the J gene TRBJ2-1; 9 nucleotides match TRBD1. CDR1 and CDR2 (germline): SGHTA, FQGTGA. CDR3 length: 15 residues. With 6 bases clipped from V and 5 bases from J, the junction kept 8 bases outside the gene matches.

This chain's CDR3 is CASSSTSGRVTDTQYF. The DNA of the CDR3 is TGTGCCAGCAGTTCTACTAGCGGGAGGGTCACAGATACGCAGTATTTT. V usage is TRBV27 and J usage is TRBJ2-3; the match to TRBD2 covers 13 bases. The CDR3 runs to 16 residues. Looked up from germline, CDR1 is MNHEY and CDR2 is SMNVEV (reference sequence). V lost 4 bases, J lost 2 bases, and 3 bases stayed unmatched.

The rearrangement links TRBV7-6 to TRBJ2-7; TRBD2 is a possible D gene (5 bases). CDR1 and CDR2 (germline): SGHVS, FNYEAQ. This CDR3 has 12 amino acids. V lost 4 bases and J lost 5, with 9 bases in between. CDR3 residues: CASSSTSDEQYF. CDR3 DNA: TGTGCCAGCAGCTCCACTAGTGACGAGCAGTACTTC.

This rearrangement joins TRBV7-8 to TRBJ2-7; 9 bases fit TRBD2. Germline trimming cut 1 base from V and 5 bases from J; bases unmatched to any gene: 3. CDR1 is SGHVS, CDR2 FQNEAQ, per germline. This CDR3 is built from 14 residues. CDR3 loop: CASSLEASGNEQYF. CDR3 bases: TGTGCCAGCAGCTTAGAGGCTAGCGGGAACGAGCAGTACTTC.

The chain has TRBV4-1 and TRBJ2-5; D tentatively reads TRBD1 or TRBD2 (5 bases each). The J call could be wrong; TRBJ2-7 is a better fit for the DNA end. Germline V gives CDR1 MGHRA, CDR2 YSYEKL. The CDR3 runs to 15 residues. For the CDR3, the DNA is TGCGCCAGCAGCCAAGATCCAGGGACGGTCTACGAGCAGTACTTC. As protein: CASSQDPGTVYEQYF.

The CDR3 nucleotides are TGTGCCAGCAGCATCCACTCGCTAGCAACCAAAAACATTCAGTACTTC. This sequence encodes CASSIHSLATKNIQYF. The rearrangement joins TRBV7-2 to TRBJ2-4; a weak D match, TRBD2 (5 bases). The CDR3 has 16 amino acids. Germline CDR1 and CDR2: SGHTA and FQGNSA. Trimming left V 5 bases short and J 2 bases short, with 16 bases between.

The rearrangement joins TRBV4-1 to TRBJ2-7; unclear D gene. The CDR3 is 15 residues long. The germline V and J ends were trimmed by 3 bases and 0 bases, with 12 bases remaining between them. Germline V gene data show CDR1 as MGHRA and CDR2 as YSYEKL. Here the CDR3 DNA reads TGCGCCAGCAGCCAGGATATTGGGAACTCCTACGAGCAGTACTTC. It specifies CASSQDIGNSYEQYF.

The genes are TRBV5-6 and TRBJ2-1; TRBD1 agrees at 7 bases. The ends lost 1 base at V and 7 bases at J; junction bases unmatched: 14. The germline gives CDR1 SGHDT, CDR2 YYEEEE. The CDR3 extends over 17 amino acids. The CDR3 loop is CASSLPRQGRVQNEQFF. In DNA form, the CDR3 reads TGTGCCAGCAGCTTGCCCCGACAGGGCAGGGTTCAGAATGAGCAGTTCTTC.